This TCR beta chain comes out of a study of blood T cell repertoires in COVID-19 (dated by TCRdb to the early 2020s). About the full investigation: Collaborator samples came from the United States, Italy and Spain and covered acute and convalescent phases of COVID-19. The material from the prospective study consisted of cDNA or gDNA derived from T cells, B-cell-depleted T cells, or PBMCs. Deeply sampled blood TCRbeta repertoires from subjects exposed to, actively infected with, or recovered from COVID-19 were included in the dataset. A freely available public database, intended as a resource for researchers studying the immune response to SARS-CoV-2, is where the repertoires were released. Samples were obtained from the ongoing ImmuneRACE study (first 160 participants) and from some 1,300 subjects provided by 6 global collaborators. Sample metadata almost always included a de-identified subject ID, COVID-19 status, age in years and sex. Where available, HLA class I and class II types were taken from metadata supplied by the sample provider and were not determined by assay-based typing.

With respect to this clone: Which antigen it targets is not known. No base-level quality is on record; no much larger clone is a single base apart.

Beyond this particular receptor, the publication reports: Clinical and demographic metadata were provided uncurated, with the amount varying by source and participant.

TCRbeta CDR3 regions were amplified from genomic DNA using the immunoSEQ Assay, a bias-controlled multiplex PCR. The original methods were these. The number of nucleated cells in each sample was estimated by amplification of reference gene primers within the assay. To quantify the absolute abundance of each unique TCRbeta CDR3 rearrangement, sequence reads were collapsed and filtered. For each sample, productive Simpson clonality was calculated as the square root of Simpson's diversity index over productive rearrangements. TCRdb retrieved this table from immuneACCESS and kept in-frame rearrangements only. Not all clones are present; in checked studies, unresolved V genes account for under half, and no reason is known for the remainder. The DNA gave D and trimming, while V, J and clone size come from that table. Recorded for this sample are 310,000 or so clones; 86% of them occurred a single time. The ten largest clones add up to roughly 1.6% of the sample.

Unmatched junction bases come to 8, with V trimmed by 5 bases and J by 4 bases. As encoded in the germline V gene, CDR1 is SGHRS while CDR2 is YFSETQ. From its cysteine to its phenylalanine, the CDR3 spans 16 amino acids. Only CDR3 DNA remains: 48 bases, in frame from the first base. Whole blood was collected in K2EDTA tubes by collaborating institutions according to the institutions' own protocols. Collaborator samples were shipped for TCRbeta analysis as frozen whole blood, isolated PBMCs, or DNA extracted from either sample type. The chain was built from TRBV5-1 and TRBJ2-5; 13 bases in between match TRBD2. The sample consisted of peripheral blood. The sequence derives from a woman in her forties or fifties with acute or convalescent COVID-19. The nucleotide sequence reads TGCGCCAGCAGGTCAGGACTAGCGGGAGAGTTAGAGACCCAGTACTTC. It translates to CASRSGLAGELETQYF.